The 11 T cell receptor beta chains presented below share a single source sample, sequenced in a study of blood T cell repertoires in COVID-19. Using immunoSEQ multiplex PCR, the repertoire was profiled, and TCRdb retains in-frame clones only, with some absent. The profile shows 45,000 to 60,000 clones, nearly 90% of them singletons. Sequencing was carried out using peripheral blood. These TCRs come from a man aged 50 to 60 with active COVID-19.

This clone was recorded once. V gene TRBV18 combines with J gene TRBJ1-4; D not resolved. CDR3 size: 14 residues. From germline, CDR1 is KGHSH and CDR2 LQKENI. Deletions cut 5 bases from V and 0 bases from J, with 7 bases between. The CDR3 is CASSEGATNEKLFF. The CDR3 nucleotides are TGTGCCAGCTCAGAGGGAGCAACTAATGAAAAACTGTTTTTT. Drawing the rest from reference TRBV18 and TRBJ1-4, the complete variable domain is NAGVMQNPRHLVRRRGQEARLRCSPMKGHSHVYWYRQLPEEGLKFMVYLQKENIIDESGMPKERFSAEFPKEGPSILRIQQVVRGDSAAYFCASSEGATNEKLFFGSGTQLSVL.

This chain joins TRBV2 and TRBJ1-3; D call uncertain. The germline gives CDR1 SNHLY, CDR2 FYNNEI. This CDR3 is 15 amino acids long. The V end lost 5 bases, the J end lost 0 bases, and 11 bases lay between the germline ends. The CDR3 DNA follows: TGTGCCAGCAGTCCCTGGAGGAGCTCTGGAAACACCATATATTTT. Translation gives CASSPWRSSGNTIYF.

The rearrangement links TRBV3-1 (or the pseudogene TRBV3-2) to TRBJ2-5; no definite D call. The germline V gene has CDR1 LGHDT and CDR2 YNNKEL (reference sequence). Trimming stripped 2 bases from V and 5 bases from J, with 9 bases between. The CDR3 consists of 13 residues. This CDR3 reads CASSQSFPETQYF. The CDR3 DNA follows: TGTGCCAGCAGCCAATCCTTTCCGGAGACCCAGTACTTC.

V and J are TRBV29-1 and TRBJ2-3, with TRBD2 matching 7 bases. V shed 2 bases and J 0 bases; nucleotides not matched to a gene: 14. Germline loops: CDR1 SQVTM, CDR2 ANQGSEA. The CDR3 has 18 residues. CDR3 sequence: CSVESGGSSILSTDTQYF. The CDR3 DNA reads TGCAGCGTTGAAAGTGGCGGGAGCTCGATTCTTAGCACAGATACGCAGTATTTT.

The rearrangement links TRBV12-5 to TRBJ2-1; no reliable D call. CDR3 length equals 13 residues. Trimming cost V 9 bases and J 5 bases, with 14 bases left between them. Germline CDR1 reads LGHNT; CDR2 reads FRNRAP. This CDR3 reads CASEADFDNEQFF. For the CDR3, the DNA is TGTGCTAGCGAGGCCGACTTTGACAATGAGCAGTTCTTC.

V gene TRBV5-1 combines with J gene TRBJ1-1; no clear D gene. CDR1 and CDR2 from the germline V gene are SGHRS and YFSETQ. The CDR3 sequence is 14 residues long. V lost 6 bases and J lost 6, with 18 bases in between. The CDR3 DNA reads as TGCGCCAGCAAACGGAACCGGCTAGTCCCTGAAGCTTTCTTT. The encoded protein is CASKRNRLVPEAFF.

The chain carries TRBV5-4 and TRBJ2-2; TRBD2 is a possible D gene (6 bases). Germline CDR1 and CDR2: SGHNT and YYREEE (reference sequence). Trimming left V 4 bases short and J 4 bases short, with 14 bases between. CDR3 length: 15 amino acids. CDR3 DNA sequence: TGTGCCAGCAGCCCGACGACTAGGTCCACCGGGGAGCTGTTTTTT. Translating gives CASSPTTRSTGELFF.

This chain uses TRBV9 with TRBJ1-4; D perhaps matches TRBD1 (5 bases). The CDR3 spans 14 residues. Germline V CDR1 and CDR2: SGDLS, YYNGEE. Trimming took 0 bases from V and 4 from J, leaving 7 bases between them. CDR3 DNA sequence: TGTGCCAGCAGCGTAGGCCAGGGTAATGAAAAACTGTTTTTT. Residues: CASSVGQGNEKLFF.

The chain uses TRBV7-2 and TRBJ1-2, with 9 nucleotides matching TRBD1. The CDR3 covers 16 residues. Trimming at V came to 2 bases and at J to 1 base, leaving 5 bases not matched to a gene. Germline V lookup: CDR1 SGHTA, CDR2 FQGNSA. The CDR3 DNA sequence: TGTGCCAGCAGCTTAAGGGACAGGGAACATAACTATGGCTACACCTTC. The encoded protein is CASSLRDREHNYGYTF. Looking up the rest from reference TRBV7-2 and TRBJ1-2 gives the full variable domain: GAGVSQSPSNKVTEKGKDVELRCDPISGHTALYWYRQSLGQGLEFLIYFQGNSAPDKSGLPSDRFSAERTGGSVSTLTIQRTQQEDSAVYLCASSLRDREHNYGYTFGSGTRLTVV.

CDR3 DNA sequence: TGTGCCAGCAGCTTAGCAGGGGGCGCATACGAGCAGTACTTC. This codes for CASSLAGGAYEQYF. The chain links TRBV7-2 to TRBJ2-7; 7 nucleotides align to TRBD1. The CDR3 covers 14 residues. Losses at the gene ends were 0 bases for V and 4 bases for J; bases not matched to a gene: 3. Per germline, CDR1 SGHTA and CDR2 FQGNSA.

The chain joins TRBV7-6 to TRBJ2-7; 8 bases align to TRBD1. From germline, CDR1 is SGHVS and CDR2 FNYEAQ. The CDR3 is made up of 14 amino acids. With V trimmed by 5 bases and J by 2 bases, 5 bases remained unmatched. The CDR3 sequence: CASSPGTGTYEQYF. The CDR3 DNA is TGTGCCAGCAGCCCCGGGACAGGTACCTACGAGCAGTACTTC.